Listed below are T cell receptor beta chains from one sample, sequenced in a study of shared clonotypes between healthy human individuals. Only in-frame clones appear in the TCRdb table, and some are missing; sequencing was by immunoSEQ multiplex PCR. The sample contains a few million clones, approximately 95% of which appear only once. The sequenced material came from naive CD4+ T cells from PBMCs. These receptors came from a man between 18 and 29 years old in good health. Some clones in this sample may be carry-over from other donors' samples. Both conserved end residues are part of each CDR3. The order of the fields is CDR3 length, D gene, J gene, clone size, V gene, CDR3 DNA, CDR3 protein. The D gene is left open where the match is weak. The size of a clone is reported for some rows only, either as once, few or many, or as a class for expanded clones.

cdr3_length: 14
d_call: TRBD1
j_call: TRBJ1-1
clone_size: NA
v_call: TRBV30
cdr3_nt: TGTGCCTGGAGTGTCCAGGGGGCGAACACTGAAGCTTTCTTT
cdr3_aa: CAWSVQGANTEAFF

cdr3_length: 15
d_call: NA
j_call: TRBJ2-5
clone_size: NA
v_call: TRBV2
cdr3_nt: TGTGCCAGCAACCTAGGACTGACTGCCCAAGAGACCCAGTACTTC
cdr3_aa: CASNLGLTAQETQYF

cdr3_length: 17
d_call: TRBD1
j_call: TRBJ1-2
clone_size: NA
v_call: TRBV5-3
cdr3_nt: TGTGCCAGAAGCTTGCCCGGGACAGGGGTAAGTAACTATGGCTACACCTTC
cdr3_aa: CARSLPGTGVSNYGYTF

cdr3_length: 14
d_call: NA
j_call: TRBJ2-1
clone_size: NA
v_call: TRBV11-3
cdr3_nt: TGTGCCAGCAGCTTGAGAGGATCCTACAATGAGCAGTTCTTC
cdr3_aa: CASSLRGSYNEQFF

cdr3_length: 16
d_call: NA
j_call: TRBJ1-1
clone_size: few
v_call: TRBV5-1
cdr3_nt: TGCGCCAGCAGCTTGGCGGACAGTGCGCCTGTAGATGAAGCTTTCTTT
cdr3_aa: CASSLADSAPVDEAFF

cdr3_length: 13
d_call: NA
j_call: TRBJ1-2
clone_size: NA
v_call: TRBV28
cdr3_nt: TGTGCCAGCAGCCACAAAGTGGGGTTGGGCTACACCTTC
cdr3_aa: CASSHKVGLGYTF

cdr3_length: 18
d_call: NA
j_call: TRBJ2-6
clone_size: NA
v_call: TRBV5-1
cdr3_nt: TGCGCCAGCAGCGTCGGGGGGCCGTCCAGCTCTGGGGCCAACGTCCTGACTTTC
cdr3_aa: CASSVGGPSSSGANVLTF

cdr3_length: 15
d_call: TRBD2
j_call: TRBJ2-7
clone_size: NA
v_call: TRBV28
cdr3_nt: TGTGCCAGCAGTGCTGCCTTAGCGGGAGATGGTTGGCAGTACTTC
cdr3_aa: CASSAALAGDGWQYF

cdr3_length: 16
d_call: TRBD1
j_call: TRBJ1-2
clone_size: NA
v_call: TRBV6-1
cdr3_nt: TGTGCCAGCAGTGAAGGGTGGGGACAGCCAAACTATGGCTACACCTTC
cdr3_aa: CASSEGWGQPNYGYTF

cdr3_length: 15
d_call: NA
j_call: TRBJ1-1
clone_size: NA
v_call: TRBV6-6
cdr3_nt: TGTGCCAGCAGTCTGTCCAATGGCGGTGGGACTGAAGCTTTCTTT
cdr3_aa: CASSLSNGGGTEAFF

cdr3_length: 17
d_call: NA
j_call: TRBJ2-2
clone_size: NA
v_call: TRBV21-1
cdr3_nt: TGTGCCAGCAGTAAAAGAGTGGGACAAATGAACACCGGGGAGCTGTTTTTT
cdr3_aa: CASSKRVGQMNTGELFF

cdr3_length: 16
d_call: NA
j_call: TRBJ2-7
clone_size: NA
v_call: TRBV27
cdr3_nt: TGTGCCAGCAGTTTAGATGCTGGGACAAAATCCTACGAGCAGTACTTC
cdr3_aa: CASSLDAGTKSYEQYF

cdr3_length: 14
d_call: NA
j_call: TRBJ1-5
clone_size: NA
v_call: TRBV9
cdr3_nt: TGTGTCAGCAGCGTAGAGTCTAGCAATCAGCCCCAGCATTTT
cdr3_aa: CVSSVESSNQPQHF

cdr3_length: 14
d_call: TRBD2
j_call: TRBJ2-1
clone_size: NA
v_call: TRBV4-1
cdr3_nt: TGCGCCAGCAGCCTCCTTCGGGGGGGCAATGAGCAGTTCTTC
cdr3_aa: CASSLLRGGNEQFF

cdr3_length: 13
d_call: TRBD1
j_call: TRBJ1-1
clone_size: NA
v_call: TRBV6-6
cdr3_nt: TGTGCCAGCAGTTGGGACAGGGACACTGAAGCTTTCTTT
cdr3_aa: CASSWDRDTEAFF

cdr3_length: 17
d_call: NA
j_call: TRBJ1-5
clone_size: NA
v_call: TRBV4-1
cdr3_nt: TGCGCCAGCAGCCACCGGGTAGGGAGACGGCCTGATCAGCCCCAGCATTTT
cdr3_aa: CASSHRVGRRPDQPQHF

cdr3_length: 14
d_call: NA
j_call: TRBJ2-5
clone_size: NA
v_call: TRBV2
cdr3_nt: TGTGCCAGCACCCGTGGACAGACCCAAGAGACCCAGTACTTC
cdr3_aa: CASTRGQTQETQYF

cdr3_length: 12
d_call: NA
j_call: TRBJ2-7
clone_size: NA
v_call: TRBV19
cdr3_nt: TGTGCCAGTAGTATGGACATGGCCGAGCAGTACTTC
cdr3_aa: CASSMDMAEQYF

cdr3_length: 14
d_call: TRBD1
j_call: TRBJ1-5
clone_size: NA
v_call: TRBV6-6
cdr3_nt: TGTGCCAGCAGAGGGCAGGGGGCCCCGGAGCCCCAGCATTTT
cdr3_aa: CASRGQGAPEPQHF

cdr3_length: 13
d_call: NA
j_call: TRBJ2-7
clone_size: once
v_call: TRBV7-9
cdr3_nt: TGTGCCAGCAGCTTCACGGACTCCTACGAGCAGTACTTC
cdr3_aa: CASSFTDSYEQYF

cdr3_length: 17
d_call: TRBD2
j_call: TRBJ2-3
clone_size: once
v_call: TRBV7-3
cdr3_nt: TGTGCCAGCAGCTCAGGGACTAGCGGGATATTATCGGATACGCAGTATTTT
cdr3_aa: CASSSGTSGILSDTQYF

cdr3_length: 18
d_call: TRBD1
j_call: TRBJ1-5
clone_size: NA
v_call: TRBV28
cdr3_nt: TGTGCCAGCAATAGACCGATACGGGCAGGGGGCATCATTCAGCCCCAGCATTTT
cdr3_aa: CASNRPIRAGGIIQPQHF

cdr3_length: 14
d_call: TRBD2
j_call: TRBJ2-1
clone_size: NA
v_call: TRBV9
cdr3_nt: TGTGCCAGCGGGACTAGCGGGATAGTGAATGAGCAGTTCTTC
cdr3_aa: CASGTSGIVNEQFF

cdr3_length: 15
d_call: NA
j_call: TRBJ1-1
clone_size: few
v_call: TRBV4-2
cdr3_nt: TGTGCCAGCAGCCAAGATAAATACCCTGGCACTGAAGCTTTCTTT
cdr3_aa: CASSQDKYPGTEAFF

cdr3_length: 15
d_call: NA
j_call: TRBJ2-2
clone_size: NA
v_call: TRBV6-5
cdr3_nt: TGTGCCAGCAGCTTCGTGGGGCCCGACACCGGGGAGCTGTTTTTT
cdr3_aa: CASSFVGPDTGELFF

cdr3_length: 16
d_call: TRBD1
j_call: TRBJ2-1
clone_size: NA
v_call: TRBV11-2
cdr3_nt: TGTGCCAGCAGCCCCGCCCGGGACAGGTTAAGCAATGAGCAGTTCTTC
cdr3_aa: CASSPARDRLSNEQFF

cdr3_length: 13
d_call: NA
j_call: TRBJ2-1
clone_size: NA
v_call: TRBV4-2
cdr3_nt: TGTGCCAGCAGCCTAGGGAGATTCGGTGAGCAGTTCTTC
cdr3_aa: CASSLGRFGEQFF

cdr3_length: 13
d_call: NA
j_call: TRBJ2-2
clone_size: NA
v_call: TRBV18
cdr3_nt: TGTGCCAGCTCACCGGGCCCGGCCGGGGAGCTGTTTTTT
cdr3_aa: CASSPGPAGELFF

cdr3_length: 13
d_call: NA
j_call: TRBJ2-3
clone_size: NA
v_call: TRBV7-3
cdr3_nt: TGTGCCAGCAGCCCCAATACTGCGGATACGCAGTATTTT
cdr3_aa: CASSPNTADTQYF

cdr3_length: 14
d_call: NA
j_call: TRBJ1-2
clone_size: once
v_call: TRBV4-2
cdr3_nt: TGTGCCAGCAGCCGTGGCGCTACTAACTATGGCTACACCTTC
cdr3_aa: CASSRGATNYGYTF

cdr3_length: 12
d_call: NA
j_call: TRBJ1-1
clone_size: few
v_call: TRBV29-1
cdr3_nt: TGCAGCGTTTCTTCGGGGAACACTGAAGCTTTCTTT
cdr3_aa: CSVSSGNTEAFF

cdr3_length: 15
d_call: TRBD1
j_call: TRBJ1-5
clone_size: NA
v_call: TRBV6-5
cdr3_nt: TGTGCCAGCAGAATACAGGGGGCTGGCAATCAGCCCCAGCATTTT
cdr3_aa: CASRIQGAGNQPQHF

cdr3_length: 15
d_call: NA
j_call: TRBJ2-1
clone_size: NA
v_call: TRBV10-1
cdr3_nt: TGCGCCAGCAGTGAGTTGCCCGAGGCCACCAATGAGCAGTTCTTC
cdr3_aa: CASSELPEATNEQFF

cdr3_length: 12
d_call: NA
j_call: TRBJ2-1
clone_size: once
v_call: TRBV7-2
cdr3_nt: TGTGCCAGCAGGGCTGGGGGGACTGAGCAGTTCTTC
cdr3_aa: CASRAGGTEQFF

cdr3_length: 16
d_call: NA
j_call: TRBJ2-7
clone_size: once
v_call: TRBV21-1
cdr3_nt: TGTGCCAGCAGCAAAGTCGGTCTAGCCTACTCCTACGAGCAGTACTTC
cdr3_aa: CASSKVGLAYSYEQYF

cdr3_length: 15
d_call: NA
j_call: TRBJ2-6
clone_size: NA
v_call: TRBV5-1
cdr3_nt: TGCGCCAGCACCCAGGGGTGGATTGGGGCCAACGTCCTGACTTTC
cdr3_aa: CASTQGWIGANVLTF

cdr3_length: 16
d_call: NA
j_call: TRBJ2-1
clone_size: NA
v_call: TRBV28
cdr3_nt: TGTGCCAGCAGTTCCCCGGGGGAGCTCCGAAGCAATGAGCAGTTCTTC
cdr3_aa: CASSSPGELRSNEQFF

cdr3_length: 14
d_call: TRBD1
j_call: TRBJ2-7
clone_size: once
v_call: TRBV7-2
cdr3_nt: TGTGCCAGCAGCTTGGACAGGGGTTCATACGAGCAGTACTTC
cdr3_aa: CASSLDRGSYEQYF

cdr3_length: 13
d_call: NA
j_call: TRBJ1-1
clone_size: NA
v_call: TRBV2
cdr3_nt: TGTGCCAGCAGGGACGCTGTCCCAGGGGAAGCTTTCTTT
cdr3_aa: CASRDAVPGEAFF

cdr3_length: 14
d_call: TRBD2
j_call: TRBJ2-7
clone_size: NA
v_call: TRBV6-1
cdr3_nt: TGTGCCAGCAGGATTGGGGGGGTCTCCTACGAGCAGTACTTC
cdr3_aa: CASRIGGVSYEQYF

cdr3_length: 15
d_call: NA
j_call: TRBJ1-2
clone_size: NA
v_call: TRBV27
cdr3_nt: TGTGCCAGCAGTTGGGCTCCGGGGCGTATCTATGGCTACACCTTC
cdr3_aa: CASSWAPGRIYGYTF

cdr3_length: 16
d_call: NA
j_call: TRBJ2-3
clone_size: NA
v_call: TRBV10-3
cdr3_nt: TGTGCCATCAGAATGACAAAGGCTAGCGGCACAGATACGCAGTATTTT
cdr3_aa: CAIRMTKASGTDTQYF

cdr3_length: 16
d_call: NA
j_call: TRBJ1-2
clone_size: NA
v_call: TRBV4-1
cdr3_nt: TGCGCCAGCAGCCAAGTTACCCAGAAACCTAACTATGGCTACACCTTC
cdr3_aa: CASSQVTQKPNYGYTF

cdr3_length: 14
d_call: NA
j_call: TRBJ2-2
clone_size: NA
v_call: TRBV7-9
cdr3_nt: TGTGCCAGCAGCTTAGAAGTCCGTACCGGGGAGCTGTTTTTT
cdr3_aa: CASSLEVRTGELFF

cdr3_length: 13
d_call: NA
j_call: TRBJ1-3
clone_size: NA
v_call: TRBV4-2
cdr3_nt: TGTGCCAGCAGCCCGAGCGGGGCAAACACCATATATTTT
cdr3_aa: CASSPSGANTIYF

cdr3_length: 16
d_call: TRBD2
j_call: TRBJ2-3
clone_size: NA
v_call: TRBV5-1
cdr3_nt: TGCGCCAGCAGCCCTGGGACTAGCGGGCGCACAGATACGCAGTATTTT
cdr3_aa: CASSPGTSGRTDTQYF

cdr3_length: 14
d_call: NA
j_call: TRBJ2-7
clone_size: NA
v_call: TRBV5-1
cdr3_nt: TGCGCCAGCAGCCCCGACCCGAACTCCTACGAGCAGTACTTC
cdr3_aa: CASSPDPNSYEQYF

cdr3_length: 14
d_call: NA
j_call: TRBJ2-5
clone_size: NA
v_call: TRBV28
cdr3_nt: TGTGCCAGCAGTCCCGGGCCGATTGTTGAGACCCAGTACTTC
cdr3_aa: CASSPGPIVETQYF

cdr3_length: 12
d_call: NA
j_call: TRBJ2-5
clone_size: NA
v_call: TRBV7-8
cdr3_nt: TGTGCCAGCAGCCCCTACCAAGAGACCCAGTACTTC
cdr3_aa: CASSPYQETQYF

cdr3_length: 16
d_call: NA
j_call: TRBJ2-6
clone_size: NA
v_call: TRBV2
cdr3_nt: TGTGCCAGCAGTGGGGAAAGAGTCTCTGGGGCCAACGTCCTGACTTTC
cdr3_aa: CASSGERVSGANVLTF

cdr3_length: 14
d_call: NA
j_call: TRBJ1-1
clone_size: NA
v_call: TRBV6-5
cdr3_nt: TGTGCCAGCAGTGTGGCAGGGCCATTGACTGAAGCTTTCTTT
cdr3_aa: CASSVAGPLTEAFF

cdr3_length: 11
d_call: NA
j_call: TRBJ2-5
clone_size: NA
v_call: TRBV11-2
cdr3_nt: TGTGCCAGCAGCTCCTTAGAGACCCAGTACTTC
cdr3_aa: CASSSLETQYF

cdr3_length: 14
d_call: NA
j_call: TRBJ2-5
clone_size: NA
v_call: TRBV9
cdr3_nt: TGTGCCAGCAGCGTAGCCGGACAGACTCGGACCCAGTACTTC
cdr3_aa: CASSVAGQTRTQYF